The next 22 T cell receptor beta chains were all read from a single sample in a study of blood T cell repertoires in COVID-19. Generated by immunoSEQ multiplex PCR, the TCRdb table keeps only in-frame clones and is missing some. In the table there are a few hundred thousand clones, about 87% of which are singletons. Source material: PBMCs or T cells enriched from blood (not recorded which). The receptors stem from a man aged 30 to 39 who had recovered from COVID-19.

The CDR3 here is CASSLGQHQGAQAFF. CDR3 bases: TGTGCCAGCAGCTTAGGACAACACCAGGGGGCTCAAGCTTTCTTT. The rearrangement links TRBV7-8 to TRBJ1-1, with 8 bases lining up with TRBD1. Germline trimming cut 1 base from V and 9 bases from J; bases unmatched to any gene: 10. Germline V gives CDR1 SGHVS, CDR2 FQNEAQ. The CDR3 has 15 amino acids.

CDR3 residues: CASSGSTDTQYF. CDR3 nucleotide sequence: TGTGCCAGTTCGGGGTCCACAGATACGCAGTATTTT. The V call is TRBV3-1 (or the pseudogene TRBV3-2), the J call TRBJ2-3, with D perhaps matching TRBD2 (5 bases). V lost 9 bases, J lost 2 bases, and 9 bases lay in between. Germline CDR1 LGHDT, CDR2 YNNKEL (reference sequence). CDR3 size: 12 residues.

V and J are TRBV19 and TRBJ1-1; 10 nucleotides align to TRBD1. The germline V gene has CDR1 LNHDA and CDR2 SQIVND (reference sequence). CDR3 size: 16 residues. Unmatched junction bases numbered 11, after V lost 9 bases and J lost 1 base. The CDR3: CASHDRGPLRNTEAFF. The CDR3 bases are TGTGCCAGCCATGACAGGGGGCCCCTGAGGAACACTGAAGCTTTCTTT.

The CDR3 region is CAWSPLTPYGYTF. The CDR3 coding sequence is TGTGCCTGGAGTCCGCTAACCCCCTATGGCTACACCTTC. The genes are TRBV30 and TRBJ1-2; D unresolved. This CDR3 has 13 residues. Germline V gene data show CDR1 as GTSNPN and CDR2 as SVGIG (reference sequence). Between the trimmed V and J ends, which lost 2 bases and 4 bases, there was a span of 11 bases.

The chain joins TRBV7-6 to TRBJ2-7, with TRBD1 as a possible D gene (6 bases). The CDR3 length is 15 residues. V lost 8 bases and J 4 bases, leaving 21 bases between the germline ends. Germline CDR1 and CDR2: SGHVS and FNYEAQ. The CDR3 DNA sequence: TGTGCCAGCGGACCCCTGTGGACAGATGTTTACGAGCAGTACTTC. This translates into CASGPLWTDVYEQYF.

The V gene is TRBV6-5, the J gene TRBJ1-1, with 7 bases that match TRBD1. Germline V CDR1 and CDR2: MNHEY, SVGAGI. This CDR3 has 14 amino acids. J gave up 1 base and V 7 bases, and 6 bases lay outside the gene matches. The CDR3 loop is CASMTGLGNTEAFF. CDR3 coding DNA: TGTGCCAGCATGACAGGGCTGGGGAACACTGAAGCTTTCTTT.

The chain combines TRBV18 with TRBJ1-5; 9 bases match TRBD1. Germline-derived CDR1 and CDR2 are KGHSH and LQKENI. The V gene end was trimmed by 5 bases and the J gene end by 6 bases; junction bases not matched to a gene: 8. The CDR3 is 15 amino acids. The DNA for the CDR3 is TGTGCCAGCTCAACTACAGGGGGCTCGGGTCAGCCCCAGCATTTT. Translating it yields CASSTTGGSGQPQHF.

The J gene is TRBJ1-2, the V gene TRBV6-4; 11 bases agree with TRBD1. The CDR3 is 14 residues long. J gave up 4 bases and V 6 bases, and 4 bases lay outside the gene matches. Germline V gives CDR1 MRHNA, CDR2 SNTAGT. The CDR3 reads CASRPGQGAYGYTF. The CDR3 DNA sequence: TGTGCCAGCAGACCAGGACAGGGGGCCTATGGCTACACCTTC.

For this clone: The junction departs from the called germline gene at one end, perhaps through a read error. The chain links TRBV7-9 to TRBJ2-4, with D perhaps matching TRBD1 (7 bases). Germline CDR1 and CDR2: SEHNR and FQNEAQ (reference sequence). The length of the CDR3 is 12 residues. The CDR3, as DNA: TGTGCCAGCAGCTTGCAGGGGGGACAGTTGGACTTC. Translation gives CASSLQGGQLDF.

The V gene is TRBV18, the J gene TRBJ2-5; 7 bases match TRBD1. Germline trimming cut 1 base from V and 4 bases from J; bases unmatched to any gene: 3. The germline gives CDR1 KGHSH, CDR2 LQKENI. The CDR3 totals 14 residues. CDR3 bases: TGTGCCAGCTCACCACAGGGGGCTGCAGAGACCCAGTACTTC. Its protein product is CASSPQGAAETQYF.

The genes are TRBV18 and TRBJ1-2, with 8 nucleotides matching TRBD1. Germline CDR1 KGHSH, CDR2 LQKENI. The length of the CDR3 is 14 residues. V lost 2 bases to trimming and J lost 7 bases; unmatched junction nucleotides: 6. CDR3 residues: CASSPNRGESGYTF. The CDR3 region has the DNA TGTGCCAGCTCACCAAACAGGGGGGAGTCTGGCTACACCTTC.

The J gene is TRBJ1-4, the V gene TRBV7-9, with TRBD1 as a possible D gene (5 bases). The CDR3 is 15 residues long. Germline V gene sequence: CDR1 SEHNR, CDR2 FQNEAQ (reference sequence). Trimming shortened V by 6 bases and J by 5 bases, and 16 bases separated the two germline ends. The CDR3 reads CASSWVTGENEKLFF. As DNA, the CDR3 is TGTGCCAGCAGTTGGGTAACAGGAGAGAATGAAAAACTGTTTTTT.

This rearrangement joins TRBV5-6 to TRBJ2-7, with D perhaps TRBD2 (6 bases). The germline V gene encodes CDR1 SGHDT and CDR2 YYEEEE. The CDR3 has 15 residues. Trimming shortened V by 0 bases and J by 1 base, and 11 bases separated the two germline ends. The CDR3 protein is CASSLAGGFSYEQYF. CDR3 nucleotide sequence: TGTGCCAGCAGCTTGGCCGGGGGATTTTCCTACGAGCAGTACTTC.

The gene calls are TRBV7-7 and TRBJ2-4, with D tentatively TRBD2 (6 bases). Looked up from germline, CDR1 is SSHAT and CDR2 is FNYEAQ (reference sequence). The CDR3 is 16 amino acids. Trimming pared 6 bases from V and 2 bases from J, leaving 17 bases between. This CDR3 is CASSMEGGRTKNIQYF. The CDR3 DNA follows: TGTGCCAGCAGTATGGAGGGAGGTCGAACCAAAAACATTCAGTACTTC.

This chain links TRBV4-1 with TRBJ1-4; D gene uncertain. With 8 bases removed from V and 0 bases from J, the gap between germline ends came to 4 bases. Germline CDR1 is MGHRA and CDR2 is YSYEKL. The CDR3 runs 12 residues. CDR3 amino acids: CASRATNEKLFF. The DNA for the CDR3 is TGCGCCAGCCGAGCAACTAATGAAAAACTGTTTTTT.

The V and J genes are TRBV7-9 and TRBJ2-7; unclear D gene. V lost 5 bases to trimming and J lost 6 bases, with 8 bases between them. The CDR3 contains 11 residues. Germline V gene sequence: CDR1 SEHNR, CDR2 FQNEAQ (reference sequence). The CDR3 protein is CASSARSEQYF. The CDR3 DNA reads as TGTGCCAGCAGCGCTAGAAGCGAGCAGTACTTC.

This chain links TRBV21-1 with TRBJ1-1; the table's D call, TRBD1, was not checked against the DNA. TRBV21-1 is a pseudogene locus. The CDR3 runs to 18 residues. The CDR3 nucleotides are TGTGCCAGCAGCAAAGTAAGGGGTGTACCCGAGACGGGCACTGAAGCTTTCTTT. The encoded protein is CASSKVRGVPETGTEAFF.

V usage is TRBV19 and J usage is TRBJ2-2; D remains ambiguous. The V gene's germline CDR1 is LNHDA and CDR2 SQIVND (reference sequence). Trimming removed 5 bases at V and 4 bases at J, with 8 bases between. This CDR3 contains 13 residues. This CDR3 reads CASSVDITGELFF. For the CDR3, the DNA is TGTGCCAGTAGTGTCGACATCACCGGGGAGCTGTTTTTT.

In regard to this clone: Other DNA sequences in this specimen translate into the identical CDR3. The chain recombines TRBV30 with TRBJ2-7, with 7 bases aligning to TRBD1. Germline-derived CDR1 and CDR2 are GTSNPN and SVGIG (reference sequence). CDR3 length: 12 amino acids. The junction had 2 bases not matched to a gene; V was cut back by 2 bases and J by 4 bases. Here the CDR3 DNA reads TGTGCCTGGAGTCTGACAGGGTACGAGCAGTACTTC. Protein sequence: CAWSLTGYEQYF.

The chain joins TRBV2 to TRBJ1-4, with D perhaps matching TRBD1 (6 bases). CDR1 SNHLY and CDR2 FYNNEI come from the germline V gene. Trimming cost V 6 bases and J 3 bases, with 8 bases left between them. The CDR3 has 13 residues. CDR3 protein: CASRYRANEKLFF. CDR3 DNA sequence: TGTGCCAGCAGATACAGGGCTAATGAAAAACTGTTTTTT.

The chain employs TRBV6-5 and TRBJ1-2; tentatively, D is TRBD1 (5 bases). The CDR3 is 14 amino acids. Germline loops: CDR1 MNHEY, CDR2 SVGAGI. The V and J ends lost 2 bases and 8 bases respectively, with 15 bases between them. The CDR3 is CASSYKGALGGYTF. CDR3 bases: TGTGCCAGCAGTTACAAAGGGGCATTAGGGGGCTACACCTTC.

This chain joins TRBV3-1 (or the pseudogene TRBV3-2) and TRBJ2-5; the D gene is possibly TRBD2 (5 bases). Trimming shortened V by 1 base and J by 4 bases, and 7 bases separated the two germline ends. Germline loops: CDR1 LGHDT, CDR2 YNNKEL (reference sequence). The length of the CDR3 is 13 residues. The CDR3 DNA reads as TGTGCCAGCAGCCAAGGCCGGGGAGAGACCCAGTACTTC. Amino acids: CASSQGRGETQYF.